These 25 T cell receptor beta chains came from one sample sequenced in a study of blood T cell repertoires in COVID-19. Sequenced by immunoSEQ multiplex PCR; TCRdb stores in-frame clones only, minus some. The data hold hundreds of thousands of clones, with about 80% observed a single time. Sequencing used peripheral blood. The receptor set was obtained from a middle-aged woman with active or convalescent COVID-19.

J is TRBJ2-7 and V is TRBV27, with 9 nucleotides matching TRBD2. The junction had 11 bases not matched to a gene; V was cut back by 5 bases and J by 3 bases. Germline values: CDR1 MNHEY, CDR2 SMNVEV (reference sequence). The CDR3 covers 16 residues. The CDR3 protein is CASSPVPGTSFYEQYF. The CDR3 DNA is TGTGCCAGCAGTCCCGTTCCGGGGACTAGCTTCTACGAGCAGTACTTC.

DNA for the CDR3: TGCGCCAGCAGCTTGCTGTCGACAGTTAACTCGGCTAACTATGGCTACACCTTC. It yields the protein CASSLLSTVNSANYGYTF. The gene calls are TRBV5-1 and TRBJ1-2; D is perhaps TRBD1 (5 bases). V gave up 1 base and J gave up 0 bases, with 19 bases separating them. Germline CDR1 reads SGHRS; CDR2 reads YFSETQ. CDR3 length: 18 residues.

The genes are TRBV19 and TRBJ2-7, with D possibly matching TRBD1 (5 bases). The CDR3 has 16 amino acids. Trimming cost V 2 bases and J 2 bases, with 16 bases left between them. Germline CDR1 and CDR2: LNHDA and SQIVND (reference sequence). The DNA for the CDR3 is TGTGCCAGTAGTATAACTTTTGAGGTAGGGGCCTACGAGCAGTACTTC. It translates to CASSITFEVGAYEQYF.

Here the CDR3 reads CASSQVRLAHEQYF. For the CDR3, the DNA is TGCGCCAGCAGCCAAGTCAGGCTAGCGCACGAGCAGTACTTC. The V and J genes are TRBV4-1 and TRBJ2-7, with a possible D match to TRBD2 (6 bases). This CDR3 has 14 amino acids. Germline loops: CDR1 MGHRA, CDR2 YSYEKL. Trimming left V 1 base short and J 5 bases short, with 12 bases between.

This chain links TRBV28 with TRBJ1-5; weak D call: TRBD1 (6 bases). Trimming left V 5 bases short and J 0 bases short, with 11 bases between. The CDR3 length is 15 residues. Per germline, CDR1 MDHEN and CDR2 SYDVKM. This CDR3 is CASSPDRPSNQPQHF. CDR3 bases: TGTGCCAGCAGTCCGGACAGACCTAGCAATCAGCCCCAGCATTTT. The variable domain in full, completed from reference TRBV28 and TRBJ1-5, reads DVKVTQSSRYLVKRTGEKVFLECVQDMDHENMFWYRQDPGLGLRLIYFSYDVKMKEKGDIPEGYSVSREKKERFSLILESASTNQTSMYLCASSPDRPSNQPQHFGDGTRLSIL.

This chain uses TRBV11-3 with TRBJ1-4; 10 nucleotides align to TRBD1. Germline V gene data show CDR1 as SGHNT and CDR2 as YENEEA. This CDR3 comprises 15 residues. Trimming at V came to 4 bases and at J to 6 bases, leaving 5 bases not matched to a gene. Written as DNA, the CDR3 is TGTGCCAGCAGCTCAAGACAGGGGGCGTATGAAAAACTGTTTTTT. Protein sequence: CASSSRQGAYEKLFF.

This chain connects TRBV28 to TRBJ1-2, with a possible D match to TRBD1 (6 bases). Germline lookup yields CDR1 MDHEN and CDR2 SYDVKM. Trimming cost V 8 bases and J 1 base, with 14 bases left between them. The CDR3 is 14 residues long. CDR3 sequence: CASLSPGVNYGYTF. The DNA for the CDR3 is TGTGCCAGCCTTTCCCCAGGGGTTAACTATGGCTACACCTTC.

The chain recombines TRBV25-1 with TRBJ2-1, with D possibly matching TRBD1 (6 bases). Trimming pared 1 base from V and 4 bases from J, leaving 14 bases between. The CDR3 is 16 amino acids. Germline CDR1 is MGHDK and CDR2 is SYGVNS. CDR3: CASSEFPGAGYNEQFF. As DNA, the CDR3 is TGTGCCAGCAGTGAATTCCCAGGGGCAGGGTACAATGAGCAGTTCTTC. The variable domain in full, completed from reference TRBV25-1 and TRBJ2-1, reads EADIYQTPRYLVIGTGKKITLECSQTMGHDKMYWYQQDPGMELHLIHYSYGVNSTEKGDLSSESTVSRIRTEHFPLTLESARPSHTSQYLCASSEFPGAGYNEQFFGPGTRLTVL.

The chain is built from TRBV10-3 and TRBJ2-3; 8 bases fit TRBD2. There are 16 residues in the CDR3. V was clipped by 9 bases and J by 0 bases; unmatched bases: 11. Germline V gene data show CDR1 as ENHRY and CDR2 as SYGVKD. In nucleotides, the CDR3 is TGTGCCATTCAGGATCGGGAGGGCCCTAGCACAGATACGCAGTATTTT. It is translated as CAIQDREGPSTDTQYF.

This chain links TRBV7-9 with TRBJ1-5, with 7 nucleotides matching TRBD1. The CDR3 spans 16 residues. The germline V gene has CDR1 SEHNR and CDR2 FQNEAQ (reference sequence). The V segment lost 4 bases and the J segment 4 bases; nucleotides outside the gene matches: 10. CDR3 coding DNA: TGTGCCAGCAGCTCCACAGCAACACAGGGGAATCAGCCCCAGCATTTT. It yields the protein CASSSTATQGNQPQHF.

This clone was observed a single time. This chain connects TRBV3-1 (or the pseudogene TRBV3-2) to TRBJ1-1, with 9 bases that match TRBD1. The ends lost 0 bases at V and 9 bases at J; junction bases unmatched: 5. CDR1 LGHDT and CDR2 YNNKEL come from the germline V gene (reference sequence). The CDR3 length is 14 residues. CDR3 loop: CASSQEGQGLQAFF. CDR3 nucleotides: TGTGCCAGCAGCCAAGAGGGACAGGGATTGCAAGCTTTCTTT.

The chain employs TRBV12-5 and TRBJ2-7; no clear D gene. V lost 1 base and J lost 3, with 4 bases in between. CDR3 length: 12 residues. The germline V gene has CDR1 LGHNT and CDR2 FRNRAP. This CDR3 reads CASGLANYEQYF. For the CDR3, the DNA is TGTGCTAGTGGTTTGGCCAACTACGAGCAGTACTTC.

The chain has TRBV7-9 and TRBJ1-4; D not resolved. The CDR3 contains 13 residues. Trimming left V 6 bases short and J 2 bases short, with 7 bases between. From germline, CDR1 is SEHNR and CDR2 FQNEAQ (reference sequence). The DNA of the CDR3 is TGTGCCAGCAGGCGTAGTACTAATGAAAAACTGTTTTTT. Its translation: CASRRSTNEKLFF. Filled out from reference TRBV7-9 and TRBJ1-4, the complete variable domain reads DTGVSQNPRHKITKRGQNVTFRCDPISEHNRLYWYRQTLGQGPEFLTYFQNEAQLEKSRLLSDRFSAERPKGSFSTLEIQRTEQGDSAMYLCASRRSTNEKLFFGSGTQLSVL.

Concerning this clone: This same CDR3 is encoded by further DNA sequences in the sample. The chain combines TRBV7-3 with TRBJ2-1; D is unresolved. Trimming took 2 bases from V and 4 from J, leaving 3 bases between them. CDR1 SGHTA and CDR2 FQGTGA come from the germline V gene. The CDR3 contains 12 residues. The CDR3 nucleotides read TGTGCCAGCAGCTTATCTTACAATGAGCAGTTCTTC. This gives the protein CASSLSYNEQFF. The full variable domain, rest sourced from reference TRBV7-3 and TRBJ2-1, is GAGVSQTPSNKVTEKGKYVELRCDPISGHTALYWYRQSLGQGPEFLIYFQGTGAADDSGLPNDRFFAVRPEGSVSTLKIQRTERGDSAVYLCASSLSYNEQFFGPGTRLTVL.

V is TRBV7-2 and J is TRBJ1-6; maybe TRBD1 (5 bases). The CDR3 covers 15 residues. Trimming took off 1 base at V and 10 bases at J, with 14 bases between the two ends. Germline values: CDR1 SGHTA, CDR2 FQGNSA. The CDR3 spells CASSLGLRGVSPLHF. DNA for the CDR3: TGTGCCAGCAGCTTAGGCCTGCGGGGCGTATCACCCCTCCACTTT.

The chain links TRBV30 to TRBJ2-3; 10 positions match TRBD2. Trimming took 5 bases from V and 4 from J; bases not matched to a gene: 9. The CDR3 has 15 amino acids. Germline lookup yields CDR1 GTSNPN and CDR2 SVGIG (reference sequence). The CDR3 sequence: CAWGPSGGRADTQYF. The DNA for the CDR3 is TGTGCCTGGGGGCCTAGCGGGGGTCGGGCAGATACGCAGTATTTT.

The chain carries TRBV7-9 and TRBJ1-1; D is uncertain. The germline CDR1 and CDR2 sequences are SEHNR and FQNEAQ (reference sequence). V was trimmed by 1 base and J by 7 bases, leaving 16 bases between them. The CDR3 extends over 15 amino acids. DNA of the CDR3: TGTGCCAGCAGCTTAGAGCGCTTGGGCGGGATTGAAGCTTTCTTT. This translates into CASSLERLGGIEAFF.

The chain carries TRBV6-5 and TRBJ1-1, with 9 bases aligning to TRBD1. Germline-derived CDR1 and CDR2 are MNHEY and SVGAGI. The ends lost 6 bases at V and 1 base at J; junction bases unmatched: 3. The CDR3 is 14 residues long. CDR3 nucleotides: TGTGCCAGCAGGGGGACAGGGACGAACACTGAAGCTTTCTTT. Protein sequence: CASRGTGTNTEAFF.

The chain combines TRBV12-3 or TRBV12-4 with TRBJ1-2, with unresolved D. The CDR3 is 13 residues long. V lost 2 bases and J lost 10, with 14 bases in between. In nucleotides, the CDR3 is TGTGCCAGCAGTTTAACCCGTAAAACTAACTACACCTTC. Protein product: CASSLTRKTNYTF.

The J gene is TRBJ2-7, the V gene TRBV3-1 (or the pseudogene TRBV3-2), with TRBD1 matching 9 bases. The CDR3 is 15 residues long. Germline CDR1 LGHDT, CDR2 YNNKEL (reference sequence). Trimming took 5 bases from V and 0 from J; bases not matched to a gene: 5. The CDR3 is CASSYGTGSSYEQYF. For the CDR3, the DNA is TGTGCCAGCAGCTATGGGACAGGGTCCTCCTACGAGCAGTACTTC.

J is TRBJ2-7 and V is TRBV4-2; TRBD2 agrees at 9 bases. The CDR3 runs 16 residues. V shed 1 base and J 3 bases; nucleotides not matched to a gene: 7. CDR1 is LGHNA and CDR2 is YNFKEQ in the germline V gene. Here the CDR3 DNA reads TGTGCCAGCAGCCAAGGTGGTGTAGCGGGGGTCTACGAGCAGTACTTC. Amino acids: CASSQGGVAGVYEQYF.

The chain has TRBV5-1 and TRBJ1-2; 11 positions match TRBD1. CDR1 and CDR2 from the germline V gene are SGHRS and YFSETQ. The CDR3 sequence is 15 residues long. With 1 base clipped from V and 3 bases from J, the junction kept 2 bases outside the gene matches. In DNA form, the CDR3 reads TGCGCCAGCAGCTTGCGGACAGGGGGCGACTATGGCTACACCTTC. Amino acid sequence: CASSLRTGGDYGYTF.

This chain joins TRBV18 and TRBJ2-3, with D maybe TRBD1 (6 bases). Germline V gene sequence: CDR1 KGHSH, CDR2 LQKENI. CDR3 length equals 15 residues. V was cut by 2 bases and J by 7 bases, with 16 bases left in between. The CDR3 region has the DNA TGTGCCAGCTCACCAGGACAGCCACCCATCCATACGCAGTATTTT. It specifies CASSPGQPPIHTQYF.

The chain is built from TRBV6-5 and TRBJ1-1, with D possibly matching TRBD1 (5 bases). Germline V gene lookup returns CDR1 MNHEY and CDR2 SVGAGI. The CDR3 has 13 amino acids. V lost 6 bases, J lost 1 base, and 9 bases lay in between. The CDR3 sequence is CASRKTENTEAFF. CDR3 nucleotide sequence: TGTGCCAGCAGAAAGACAGAGAACACTGAAGCTTTCTTT.

The V gene is TRBV3-1 (or the pseudogene TRBV3-2), the J gene TRBJ2-2, with D unclear. The CDR3 contains 14 residues. Between the trimmed V and J ends, which lost 2 bases and 7 bases, there was a span of 11 bases. Looked up from germline, CDR1 is LGHDT and CDR2 is YNNKEL (reference sequence). In DNA form, the CDR3 reads TGTGCCAGCAGCCAACCCCCTAGTGGCGGGGAGCTGTTTTTT. Its translation: CASSQPPSGGELFF.